What follows are 32 T cell receptor beta chains derived from one specimen sequenced in a study of cytomegalovirus exposure and HLA in healthy donors. Primers for the PCR totalled 60 Vbeta and 13 Jbeta. This table comes from immunoSEQ multiplex PCR, and its TCRdb copy is limited to in-frame clones, with some not included. This table holds about 150,000 clones, approximately 85% found once. Sequencing was carried out using PBMCs. The receptors stem from a woman aged 50 to 65 in good health and CMV-seropositive.

The chain uses TRBV29-1 and TRBJ2-1; D might be TRBD1 (5 bases). The CDR3 has 12 amino acids. The V end was cut by 4 bases, the J end by 4 bases, with 8 bases between. The germline gives CDR1 SQVTM, CDR2 ANQGSEA. CDR3 nucleotides: TGCAGCGTTGTCAACAGGTACAATGAGCAGTTCTTC. As protein: CSVVNRYNEQFF.

The CDR3, as DNA: TGTGCCAGTAGTATTCAGGGGGCGATCCAAGAGACCCAGTACTTC. Amino acids: CASSIQGAIQETQYF. This chain connects TRBV19 to TRBJ2-5; 8 bases align to TRBD1. This CDR3 comprises 15 residues. Germline CDR1 LNHDA, CDR2 SQIVND (reference sequence). After removal of 3 bases from V and 1 base from J, the junction contained 4 bases not matched to a gene.

This sequence joins TRBV19 and TRBJ2-7; possibly TRBD2 for D (5 bases). Deletions cut 5 bases from V and 2 bases from J, with 19 bases between. Germline V CDR1 and CDR2: LNHDA, SQIVND (reference sequence). The CDR3 covers 16 residues. CDR3 nucleotides: TGTGCCAGTAGTCCCTCCGAGTTGAGGGTACCCTACGAGCAGTACTTC. Residues: CASSPSELRVPYEQYF.

This clone has just a few counts. The chain is built from TRBV7-9 and TRBJ1-3, with TRBD1 as a possible D gene (6 bases). The CDR3 is 16 residues long. CDR1 is SEHNR and CDR2 is FQNEAQ in the germline V gene (reference sequence). V dropped 3 bases and J dropped 2 bases, with 14 bases sitting between them. The CDR3 DNA reads as TGTGCCAGCAGCTTTTTCAGGGGCGATACTGGAAACACCATATATTTT. Amino acids: CASSFFRGDTGNTIYF.

The chain recombines TRBV1 with TRBJ2-1; the D call of TRBD1 is as the table states it, not checked on the DNA. TRBV1 is termed a pseudogene. This CDR3 comprises 17 residues. This CDR3 reads CTSSPTFSGQGNNEQFF. The CDR3, as DNA: TGCACCAGCAGCCCGACTTTCTCGGGACAGGGAAACAATGAGCAGTTCTTC.

The rearrangement links TRBV9 to TRBJ1-1; D gene ambiguous. CDR3 length equals 14 residues. V was cut by 2 bases and J by 1 base, with 9 bases left in between. Germline V lookup: CDR1 SGDLS, CDR2 YYNGEE. In DNA form, the CDR3 reads TGTGCCAGCAGCGTCGGAGGGTCGAACACTGAAGCTTTCTTT. Amino acid sequence: CASSVGGSNTEAFF.

The chain couples TRBV5-1 to TRBJ2-7; D perhaps matches TRBD1 (6 bases). The CDR3 covers 14 residues. V lost 2 bases, J lost 5 bases, and 14 bases lay in between. Germline CDR1 SGHRS, CDR2 YFSETQ. The CDR3 DNA reads as TGCGCCAGCAGCTTTCAGGGGACGACTAACGAGCAGTACTTC. It yields the protein CASSFQGTTNEQYF.

V usage is TRBV9 and J usage is TRBJ2-1; 10 nucleotides align to TRBD1. Trimming cost V 4 bases and J 8 bases; bases outside gene matches: 12. Germline V gene lookup returns CDR1 SGDLS and CDR2 YYNGEE. CDR3 size: 16 residues. The CDR3 loop reads CASSPPTGTGVDEQFF. The DNA of the CDR3 is TGTGCCAGCAGCCCTCCCACCGGGACAGGGGTCGATGAGCAGTTCTTC.

The chain employs TRBV6-5 and TRBJ2-1; TRBD2 agrees at 8 bases. Germline trimming cut 6 bases from V and 10 bases from J; bases unmatched to any gene: 11. Germline lookup yields CDR1 MNHEY and CDR2 SVGAGI. The CDR3 runs 14 residues. The CDR3 DNA reads as TGTGCCAGCAGAATAGGGACTAGTGCTGGGGAGCAGTTCTTC. Its protein product is CASRIGTSAGEQFF.

The rearrangement joins TRBV5-1 to TRBJ1-4; 9 bases are a match to TRBD1. The germline V gene encodes CDR1 SGHRS and CDR2 YFSETQ. Trimming cost V 4 bases and J 6 bases; bases outside gene matches: 7. The CDR3 totals 15 residues. CDR3 residues: CASSVPTGGDEKLFF. In DNA, the CDR3 is TGCGCCAGCAGCGTCCCGACAGGGGGAGATGAAAAACTGTTTTTT.

This chain uses TRBV4-1 with TRBJ2-7; TRBD1 might be the D (6 bases). The CDR3 extends over 14 amino acids. Trimming removed 2 bases from V and 4 bases from J, with 12 bases in between. CDR1 MGHRA and CDR2 YSYEKL come from the germline V gene. The chain's CDR3 is CASSQSYRAYEQYF. CDR3 in DNA: TGCGCCAGCAGCCAATCGTACAGGGCATACGAGCAGTACTTC.

V and J are TRBV19 and TRBJ1-3; no clear D. Germline CDR1 is LNHDA and CDR2 is SQIVND (reference sequence). The CDR3 runs 13 residues. V was pared by 2 bases and J by 7 bases, with 9 bases between. The CDR3 nucleotides are TGTGCCAGTAGTATACGAGGGCTGAACACCATATATTTT. It yields the protein CASSIRGLNTIYF.

This chain connects TRBV4-1 to TRBJ2-5, with 8 bases that match TRBD1. Germline loops: CDR1 MGHRA, CDR2 YSYEKL. The ends lost 1 base at V and 5 bases at J; junction bases unmatched: 9. This CDR3 region has 16 residues. CDR3 sequence reads: CASSQGRQGLGETQYF. The CDR3 DNA is TGCGCCAGCAGCCAAGGGCGACAGGGGCTGGGCGAGACCCAGTACTTC.

The chain employs TRBV7-9 and TRBJ2-1, with TRBD2 identical over 14 bases. CDR3 size: 18 residues. Germline V gene lookup returns CDR1 SEHNR and CDR2 FQNEAQ (reference sequence). V gave up 1 base and J gave up 9 bases; unmatched junction bases: 11. The CDR3 DNA is TGTGCCAGCAGCTTAGGTAGGACTAGCGGGGGGATGGGGTCTGAGCAGTTCTTC. This translates into CASSLGRTSGGMGSEQFF.

The chain employs TRBV6-1 and TRBJ1-1; D remains unclear. Trimming removed 3 bases at V and 1 base at J, with 6 bases between. The CDR3 totals 13 residues. Germline V gene lookup returns CDR1 MNHNS and CDR2 SASEGT. This CDR3 reads CASSDTENTEAFF. The CDR3 DNA reads as TGTGCCAGCAGTGACACAGAGAACACTGAAGCTTTCTTT.

The rearrangement links TRBV5-1 to TRBJ1-1, with D unresolved. V lost 5 bases and J lost 1, with 9 bases in between. CDR3 size: 13 residues. The germline V gene has CDR1 SGHRS and CDR2 YFSETQ. In DNA, the CDR3 is TGCGCCAGCAGGTTCGGTCAGAACACTGAAGCTTTCTTT. This sequence encodes CASRFGQNTEAFF.

V gene TRBV6-6 combines with J gene TRBJ2-1, with no clear D. The V end was cut by 5 bases, the J end by 7 bases, with 9 bases between. Germline CDR1 and CDR2: MNHNY and SVGAGI (reference sequence). This CDR3 has 12 residues. The DNA of the CDR3 is TGTGCCAGCAGTCCTCCGGTAAATGAGCAGTTCTTC. Translated: CASSPPVNEQFF.

This sequence joins TRBV7-9 and TRBJ1-1; perhaps TRBD1 as D (5 bases). Trimming pared 0 bases from V and 0 bases from J, leaving 8 bases between. Germline CDR1 is SEHNR and CDR2 is FQNEAQ (reference sequence). The CDR3 runs 15 residues. The chain's CDR3 is CASSLAGGMNTEAFF. CDR3 DNA: TGTGCCAGCAGCTTAGCGGGGGGGATGAACACTGAAGCTTTCTTT. Full variable domain (rest looked up from reference TRBV7-9 and TRBJ1-1): DTGVSQNPRHKITKRGQNVTFRCDPISEHNRLYWYRQTLGQGPEFLTYFQNEAQLEKSRLLSDRFSAERPKGSFSTLEIQRTEQGDSAMYLCASSLAGGMNTEAFFGQGTRLTVV.

The CDR3 here is CASSPQGAPLRAFF. In DNA form, the CDR3 reads TGTGCCAGCAGCCCACAGGGGGCCCCGTTACGAGCTTTCTTT. The chain combines TRBV5-4 with TRBJ1-1; 9 bases match TRBD1. With 4 bases clipped from V and 10 bases from J, the junction kept 11 bases outside the gene matches. The CDR3 totals 14 residues. Germline CDR1 reads SGHNT; CDR2 reads YYREEE (reference sequence).

The J gene is TRBJ1-1, the V gene TRBV18; a possible D gene is TRBD1 (6 bases). The CDR3 runs to 13 residues. Germline V lookup: CDR1 KGHSH, CDR2 LQKENI. Trimming removed 5 bases from V and 11 bases from J, with 18 bases in between. CDR3 DNA: TGTGCCAGCTCATCAACAGGGTTTGGGGAGGCTTTCTTT. It codes for CASSSTGFGEAFF.

This clone was found once. This sequence joins TRBV14 and TRBJ2-5, with 11 bases aligning to TRBD2. J gave up 6 bases and V 4 bases, and 4 bases lay outside the gene matches. Germline lookup yields CDR1 SGHDN and CDR2 FVKESK. CDR3 length: 14 amino acids. The CDR3 here is CASSLSGREQTQYF. The CDR3 coding sequence is TGTGCCAGCAGCCTTAGCGGGAGGGAGCAGACCCAGTACTTC.

The J gene is TRBJ2-7, the V gene TRBV6-1; tentative D call: TRBD1 (5 bases). Germline CDR1 MNHNS, CDR2 SASEGT. This CDR3 has 12 amino acids. Trimming left V 4 bases short and J 6 bases short, with 10 bases between. The CDR3 DNA follows: TGTGCCAGCAGTGGCCAGGGTTTCGAGCAGTACTTC. It is translated as CASSGQGFEQYF.

This clone was detected once. The chain employs TRBV5-1 and TRBJ2-7, with 8 bases fitting TRBD2. V shed 2 bases, J shed 4 bases, and the junction held 5 bases outside the gene matches. Germline CDR1 is SGHRS and CDR2 is YFSETQ. The CDR3 has 14 amino acids. The CDR3 bases are TGCGCCAGCAGCTTTAGCGGGACTCGGTACGAGCAGTACTTC. It translates to CASSFSGTRYEQYF.

The rearrangement links TRBV18 to TRBJ1-2, with D perhaps matching TRBD1 (5 bases). The V and J ends lost 5 bases and 4 bases respectively, with 20 bases between them. The CDR3 consists of 16 residues. Germline CDR1 KGHSH, CDR2 LQKENI. Here the CDR3 reads CASSSLGRGGRYGYTF. The CDR3 DNA sequence: TGTGCCAGCTCATCCCTGGGGAGGGGAGGTCGCTATGGCTACACCTTC. Together with reference TRBV18 and TRBJ1-2, the CDR3 gives the full variable domain: NAGVMQNPRHLVRRRGQEARLRCSPMKGHSHVYWYRQLPEEGLKFMVYLQKENIIDESGMPKERFSAEFPKEGPSILRIQQVVRGDSAAYFCASSSLGRGGRYGYTFGSGTRLTVV.

This clone was counted only a few times. The chain couples TRBV5-1 to TRBJ1-4, with 8 bases that match TRBD1. After removal of 4 bases from V and 8 bases from J, the junction contained 4 bases not matched to a gene. The CDR3 sequence is 13 residues long. Per the germline V gene, CDR1 is SGHRS and CDR2 is YFSETQ. CDR3: CASSKTGVEKLFF. DNA of the CDR3: TGCGCCAGCAGCAAGACAGGGGTCGAAAAACTGTTTTTT.

The V gene is TRBV10-1, the J gene TRBJ2-1; 14 bases are shared with TRBD2. The CDR3 runs 16 residues. Germline values: CDR1 WNHNN, CDR2 SYGVQD (reference sequence). The V segment lost 6 bases and the J segment 4 bases; nucleotides outside the gene matches: 5. The CDR3 bases are TGCGCCAGCAGCATGACTAGCGGGGGGGAATACAATGAGCAGTTCTTC. It specifies CASSMTSGGEYNEQFF.

The chain uses TRBV11-2 and TRBJ2-3; 7 positions agree with TRBD2. J gave up 4 bases and V 1 base, and 11 bases lay outside the gene matches. The CDR3 consists of 17 residues. CDR1 SGHAT and CDR2 FQNNGV come from the germline V gene. CDR3 sequence (DNA): TGTGCCAGCAGCTTAGGGAGAGGGAGGGCTGTGGCAGATACGCAGTATTTT. Protein product: CASSLGRGRAVADTQYF.

A few counts support this clone. The chain employs TRBV5-5 and TRBJ2-7; D might be TRBD1 (6 bases). This CDR3 has 14 amino acids. CDR1 is SGHKS, CDR2 YYEKEE, per germline (reference sequence). V lost 5 bases and J 2 bases, leaving 14 bases between the germline ends. The CDR3 DNA is TGTGCCAGCAGTCCAGACAGGCGGGCCTACGAGCAGTACTTC. It specifies CASSPDRRAYEQYF.

The chain uses TRBV6-5 and TRBJ1-1; D perhaps matches TRBD1 (6 bases). Trimming pared 7 bases from V and 5 bases from J, leaving 14 bases between. CDR3 length: 13 residues. Germline assignment: CDR1 MNHEY and CDR2 SVGAGI. In DNA form, the CDR3 reads TGTGCCAGCACAAACGGCAGGGGAACTGAAGCTTTCTTT. Translating gives CASTNGRGTEAFF.

J is TRBJ2-3 and V is TRBV7-3; D is possibly TRBD2 (5 bases). Per the germline V gene, CDR1 is SGHTA and CDR2 is FQGTGA. The CDR3 has 17 residues. V was trimmed by 5 bases and J by 4 bases, leaving 22 bases between them. CDR3 protein: CASSPARTPAEPDTQYF. Here the CDR3 DNA reads TGTGCCAGCAGCCCCGCCCGGACTCCAGCCGAGCCAGATACGCAGTATTTT. Full variable domain (missing parts from reference TRBV7-3 and TRBJ2-3): GAGVSQTPSNKVTEKGKYVELRCDPISGHTALYWYRQSLGQGPEFLIYFQGTGAADDSGLPNDRFFAVRPEGSVSTLKIQRTERGDSAVYLCASSPARTPAEPDTQYFGPGTRLTVL.

CDR3 nucleotides: TGTGCCAGCAGTTTGAGTACAACAGGCCACCGAAAATATGGCTACACCTTC. Residues: CASSLSTTGHRKYGYTF. The chain links TRBV28 to TRBJ1-2; D perhaps matches TRBD1 (5 bases). Germline loops: CDR1 MDHEN, CDR2 SYDVKM. The CDR3 contains 17 residues. The germline V and J ends were trimmed by 3 bases and 5 bases, with 22 bases remaining between them.

This clone was detected a few times. The genes are TRBV30 and TRBJ2-7; possible D gene TRBD1, 6 bases. Germline CDR1 and CDR2: GTSNPN and SVGIG (reference sequence). This CDR3 spans 12 amino acids. V lost 6 bases to trimming and J lost 1 base, with 10 bases between them. The CDR3 DNA sequence: TGTGCCTGTAAGGGGGAGTCCTACGAGCAGTACTTC. Residues: CACKGESYEQYF.